One sample yielded the 17 T cell receptor beta chains listed below, sequenced in a study of blood T cell repertoires in COVID-19. The method was immunoSEQ multiplex PCR; TCRdb's version includes in-frame clones alone and lacks a portion of them. The sample shows 200,000 to 300,000 clones, roughly 80% of them seen only once. Sequencing was carried out using peripheral blood. Source of these receptors: a woman older than 75 with COVID-19, enrolled during active disease.

A few counts support this clone. The chain uses TRBV7-2 and TRBJ1-2, with D maybe TRBD1 (5 bases). The germline CDR1 and CDR2 sequences are SGHTA and FQGNSA. V was shortened by 2 bases and J by 6 bases, with 16 bases between the two germline ends. This CDR3 is 15 amino acids long. CDR3 nucleotide sequence: TGTGCCAGCAGCTTAACACTCTACGCAGGGAATGGCTACACCTTC. This sequence encodes CASSLTLYAGNGYTF.

This chain links TRBV5-1 with TRBJ1-6; 8 bases align to TRBD1. The length of the CDR3 is 15 residues. Unmatched junction bases numbered 5, after V lost 4 bases and J lost 5 bases. Germline CDR1 reads SGHRS; CDR2 reads YFSETQ. The CDR3 bases are TGCGCCAGCAGCCCGGACAGGGCCCATAATTCACCCCTCCACTTT. It yields the protein CASSPDRAHNSPLHF.

The chain combines TRBV28 with TRBJ2-7; 14 bases line up with TRBD2. The CDR3 contains 13 residues. Germline V gene sequence: CDR1 MDHEN, CDR2 SYDVKM. Losses at the gene ends were 5 bases for V and 12 bases for J; bases not matched to a gene: 6. This CDR3 is CASSRGLAGAAYF. The CDR3 DNA follows: TGTGCCAGCAGTCGGGGACTAGCGGGAGCTGCGTACTTC.

This clone was detected only once. The gene calls are TRBV4-2 and TRBJ1-3; TRBD1 is a possible D gene (5 bases). The CDR3 is made up of 13 amino acids. The ends were cut back, 5 bases at V and 0 bases at J, with 5 bases in the middle. Germline loops: CDR1 LGHNA, CDR2 YNFKEQ. CDR3 sequence: CASSGHSGNTIYF. CDR3 bases: TGTGCCAGCAGCGGACACTCTGGAAACACCATATATTTT.

The V gene is TRBV5-4, the J gene TRBJ2-5; D may be TRBD2 (6 bases). Trimming took off 6 bases at V and 4 bases at J, with 19 bases between the two ends. The CDR3 has 15 residues. Germline lookup yields CDR1 SGHNT and CDR2 YYREEE (reference sequence). The CDR3 loop reads CASTPGGRGGETQYF. The CDR3 coding sequence is TGTGCCAGCACCCCGGGCGGGCGGGGCGGAGAGACCCAGTACTTC. Drawing the rest from reference TRBV5-4 and TRBJ2-5, the complete variable domain is ETGVTQSPTHLIKTRGQQVTLRCSSQSGHNTVSWYQQALGQGPQFIFQYYREEENGRGNFPPRFSGLQFPNYSSELNVNALELDDSALYLCASTPGGRGGETQYFGPGTRLLVL.

The V call is TRBV28, the J call TRBJ2-2; D is perhaps TRBD1 (5 bases). CDR3 length: 15 residues. Germline V gene data show CDR1 as MDHEN and CDR2 as SYDVKM. The germline V and J ends were trimmed by 5 bases and 1 base, with 11 bases remaining between them. The CDR3, as DNA: TGTGCCAGCAGTGGGGCCAGGGTGAACACCGGGGAGCTGTTTTTT. Its protein is CASSGARVNTGELFF.

J is TRBJ1-5 and V is TRBV14; D possibly corresponds to TRBD1 (5 bases). This CDR3 is built from 13 residues. The V end lost 0 bases, the J end lost 7 bases, and 7 bases lay between the germline ends. Per the germline V gene, CDR1 is SGHDN and CDR2 is FVKESK. The CDR3 region has the DNA TGTGCCAGCAGCCAAGATTGGACACAGCCCCAGCATTTT. Amino acid sequence: CASSQDWTQPQHF.

The chain uses TRBV7-8 and TRBJ2-7; maybe TRBD1 (5 bases). The V gene's germline CDR1 is SGHVS and CDR2 FQNEAQ. The CDR3 extends over 13 amino acids. Deletions cut 5 bases from V and 13 bases from J, with 21 bases between. The CDR3 reads CASSLNRQSGIYF. CDR3 DNA: TGTGCCAGCAGCCTAAACCGACAGTCAGGCATCTACTTC.

The J gene is TRBJ1-1, the V gene TRBV28; unclear D gene. Germline CDR1 and CDR2: MDHEN and SYDVKM. Between the trimmed V and J ends, which lost 7 bases and 1 base, there was a span of 10 bases. The CDR3 is 13 amino acids. The CDR3 protein is CASNKYRNTEAFF. CDR3 DNA sequence: TGTGCCAGCAACAAATACAGGAACACTGAAGCTTTCTTT. Combining the CDR3 with reference TRBV28 and TRBJ1-1 gives the whole variable domain DVKVTQSSRYLVKRTGEKVFLECVQDMDHENMFWYRQDPGLGLRLIYFSYDVKMKEKGDIPEGYSVSREKKERFSLILESASTNQTSMYLCASNKYRNTEAFFGQGTRLTVV.

This clone was detected only once. J is TRBJ1-1 and V is TRBV7-2, with 7 nucleotides matching TRBD1. Germline V gene data show CDR1 as SGHTA and CDR2 as FQGNSA. This CDR3 spans 15 amino acids. J was trimmed by 0 bases and V by 6 bases; bases with no gene match: 7. As DNA, the CDR3 is TGTGCCAGCAGACCCGGACAGGCTATGAACACTGAAGCTTTCTTT. As protein: CASRPGQAMNTEAFF.

The CDR3: CASSSGTGSQETQYF. The CDR3 DNA follows: TGTGCCAGCTCTTCCGGGACAGGTTCTCAAGAGACCCAGTACTTC. The chain joins TRBV18 to TRBJ2-5; 8 positions agree with TRBD1. V was pared by 6 bases and J by 2 bases, with 8 bases of the junction left unmatched. CDR3 size: 15 residues. Germline V gene lookup returns CDR1 KGHSH and CDR2 LQKENI. Based on the CDR3 plus reference TRBV18 and TRBJ2-5, the full variable domain is NAGVMQNPRHLVRRRGQEARLRCSPMKGHSHVYWYRQLPEEGLKFMVYLQKENIIDESGMPKERFSAEFPKEGPSILRIQQVVRGDSAAYFCASSSGTGSQETQYFGPGTRLLVL.

The CDR3 spells CASSRGGRGPSFF. The CDR3 DNA is TGTGCCAGCAGCCGCGGGGGCAGGGGGCCGTCTTTCTTT. The chain is built from TRBV11-3 and TRBJ1-1; 8 bases match TRBD1. The germline V gene has CDR1 SGHNT and CDR2 YENEEA. V lost 5 bases, J lost 12 bases, and 11 bases stayed unmatched. The CDR3 loop spans 13 amino acids.

V and J are TRBV6-6 and TRBJ1-2, with 7 bases matching TRBD1. The length of the CDR3 is 14 residues. Looked up from germline, CDR1 is MNHNY and CDR2 is SVGAGI (reference sequence). V lost 7 bases, J lost 0 bases, and 5 bases stayed unmatched. The CDR3 DNA reads as TGTGCCAGCACCCGACAGGGAGCTAACTATGGCTACACCTTC. This codes for CASTRQGANYGYTF.

The rearrangement joins TRBV7-2 to TRBJ2-1; weak D call: TRBD1 (5 bases). Deletions cut 2 bases from V and 5 bases from J, with 16 bases between. The CDR3 is 16 residues long. Per germline, CDR1 SGHTA and CDR2 FQGNSA. The DNA for the CDR3 is TGTGCCAGCAGCTTATATAGAAAGGGGATCAACAATGAGCAGTTCTTC. Its translation: CASSLYRKGINNEQFF. Full variable domain (missing parts from reference TRBV7-2 and TRBJ2-1): GAGVSQSPSNKVTEKGKDVELRCDPISGHTALYWYRQSLGQGLEFLIYFQGNSAPDKSGLPSDRFSAERTGGSVSTLTIQRTQQEDSAVYLCASSLYRKGINNEQFFGPGTRLTVL.

The chain couples TRBV12-3 or TRBV12-4 to TRBJ1-2; a weak D match, TRBD1 (6 bases). V shed 4 bases and J shed 8 bases, with 14 bases lying between them. The CDR3 runs 13 residues. In nucleotides, the CDR3 is TGTGCCAGCAGTTCCGCGGGGGCACGGGGCTACACCTTC. Residues: CASSSAGARGYTF.

The chain joins TRBV5-1 to TRBJ1-1; D is unresolved. The CDR3 contains 12 residues. Deletions cut 0 bases from V and 5 bases from J, with 5 bases between. The V gene's germline CDR1 is SGHRS and CDR2 YFSETQ. CDR3 DNA sequence: TGCGCCAGCAGCTTGGCCTCGACTGAAGCTTTCTTT. It is translated as CASSLASTEAFF.

Only one count was recorded for this clone. The chain couples TRBV7-2 to TRBJ1-2; 7 bases are shared with TRBD1. The CDR3 consists of 13 residues. V dropped 4 bases and J dropped 4; count of bases not matched to a gene: 3. The germline V gene has CDR1 SGHTA and CDR2 FQGNSA. DNA of the CDR3: TGTGCCAGCAGCTCGGGACAGATCTATGGCTACACCTTC. This gives the protein CASSSGQIYGYTF.